This entry lists 5 T cell receptor beta chains sequenced from one sample in a study of blood T cell repertoires in COVID-19. Sequencing was performed with immunoSEQ multiplex PCR; in TCRdb, only in-frame clones are kept and a portion is missing. Of more than 300,000 clones detected, roughly 90% appear once; the ten largest clones hold about 7.3%. Sequencing used peripheral blood. These receptors were collected from a woman in her 70s with COVID-19, enrolled during active disease.

CDR3 in DNA: TGTGCCATCAGTGAGGGGGCGCCCACTGAAGCTTTCTTT. Translated: CAISEGAPTEAFF. The gene calls are TRBV10-3 and TRBJ1-1, with D tentatively TRBD1 (5 bases). Germline V gene lookup returns CDR1 ENHRY and CDR2 SYGVKD. With 2 bases removed from V and 4 bases from J, the gap between germline ends came to 8 bases. The CDR3 totals 13 residues.

The chain is built from TRBV19 and TRBJ1-5; a possible D gene is TRBD1 (5 bases). The CDR3 has 13 residues. Between the trimmed V and J ends, which lost 6 bases and 4 bases, there was a span of 10 bases. Germline CDR1 and CDR2: LNHDA and SQIVND (reference sequence). CDR3: CASRQEGNQPQHF. The CDR3 DNA reads TGTGCCAGTAGACAGGAGGGAAATCAGCCCCAGCATTTT.

The chain couples TRBV13 to TRBJ2-5, with D perhaps matching TRBD2 (6 bases). This CDR3 is 13 amino acids long. CDR1 is PRHDT, CDR2 FYEKMQ, per germline (reference sequence). The V and J ends lost 3 bases and 5 bases respectively, with 10 bases between them. CDR3 residues: CASSFGGGETQYF. CDR3 nucleotides: TGTGCCAGCAGCTTCGGAGGAGGGGAGACCCAGTACTTC.

This clone has a single count. The chain recombines TRBV27 with TRBJ1-6; 7 bases are shared with TRBD1. Germline V CDR1 and CDR2: MNHEY, SMNVEV (reference sequence). V lost 10 bases and J lost 6; bases outside the gene matches: 9. This CDR3 region has 14 residues. CDR3 DNA: TGTGCCACCCGAATGGACAGGACTAATTCACCCCTCCACTTT. It is translated as CATRMDRTNSPLHF.

J is TRBJ2-3 and V is TRBV18, with 9 bases lining up with TRBD2. With V trimmed by 2 bases and J by 5 bases, 2 bases remained unmatched. Germline V gives CDR1 KGHSH, CDR2 LQKENI. The CDR3 length is 14 residues. The CDR3 loop is CASSPGGGEDTQYF. In DNA, the CDR3 is TGTGCCAGCTCACCAGGCGGGGGGGAAGATACGCAGTATTTT.